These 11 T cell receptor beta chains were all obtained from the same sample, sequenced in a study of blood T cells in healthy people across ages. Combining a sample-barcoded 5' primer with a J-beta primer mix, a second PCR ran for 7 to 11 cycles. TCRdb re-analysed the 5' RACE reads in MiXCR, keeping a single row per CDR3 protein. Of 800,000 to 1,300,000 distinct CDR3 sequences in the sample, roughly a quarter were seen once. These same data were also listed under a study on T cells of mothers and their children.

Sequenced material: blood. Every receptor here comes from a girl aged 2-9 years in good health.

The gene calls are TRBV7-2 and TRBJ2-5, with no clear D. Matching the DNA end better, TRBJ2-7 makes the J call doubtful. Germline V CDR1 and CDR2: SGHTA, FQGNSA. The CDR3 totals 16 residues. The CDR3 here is CASYDESSIPPYEQYF. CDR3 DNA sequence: TGTGCCAGCTACGATGAGTCCAGCATCCCTCCCTACGAGCAGTACTTC.

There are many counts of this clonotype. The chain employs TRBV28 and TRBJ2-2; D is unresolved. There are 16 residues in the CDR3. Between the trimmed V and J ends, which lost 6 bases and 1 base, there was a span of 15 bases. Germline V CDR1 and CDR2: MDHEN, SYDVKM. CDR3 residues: CASSFLLVGNTGELFF. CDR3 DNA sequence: TGTGCCAGCAGCTTCCTCCTAGTGGGGAACACCGGGGAGCTGTTTTTT.

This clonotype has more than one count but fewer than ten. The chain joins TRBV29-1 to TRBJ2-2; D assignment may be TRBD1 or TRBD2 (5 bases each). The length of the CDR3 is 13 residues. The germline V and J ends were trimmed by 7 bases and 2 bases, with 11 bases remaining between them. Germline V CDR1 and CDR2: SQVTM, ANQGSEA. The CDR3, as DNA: TGCAGCGCGGGACCGAGAAACACCGGGGAGCTGTTTTTT. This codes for CSAGPRNTGELFF.

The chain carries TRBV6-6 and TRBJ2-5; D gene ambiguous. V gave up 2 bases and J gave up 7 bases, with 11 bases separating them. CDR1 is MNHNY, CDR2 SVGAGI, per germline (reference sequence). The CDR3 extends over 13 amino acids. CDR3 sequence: CASSYEVASTQYF. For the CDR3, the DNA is TGTGCCAGCAGTTACGAGGTGGCGTCGACCCAGTACTTC.

CDR3 amino acids: CAREGGHGTDTQYF. The CDR3 DNA sequence: TGTGCCAGGGAGGGGGGGCACGGCACAGATACGCAGTATTTT. The rearrangement uses TRBV9 and TRBJ2-3; weak D call: TRBD2 (7 bases). Trimming shortened V by 8 bases and J by 1 base, and 14 bases separated the two germline ends. This CDR3 spans 14 amino acids. Germline V CDR1 and CDR2: SGDLS, YYNGEE.

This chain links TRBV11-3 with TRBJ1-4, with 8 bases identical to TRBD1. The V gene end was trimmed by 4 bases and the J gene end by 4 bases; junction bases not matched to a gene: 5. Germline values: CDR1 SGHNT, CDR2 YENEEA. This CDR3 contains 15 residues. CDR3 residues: CASSSYRGINEKLFF. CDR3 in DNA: TGTGCCAGCAGCTCTTACAGGGGGATTAATGAAAAACTGTTTTTT. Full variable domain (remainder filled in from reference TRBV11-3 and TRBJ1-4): EAGVVQSPRYKIIEKKQPVAFWCNPISGHNTLYWYLQNLGQGPELLIRYENEEAVDDSQLPKDRFSAERLKGVDSTLKIQPAELGDSAVYLCASSSYRGINEKLFFGSGTQLSVL.

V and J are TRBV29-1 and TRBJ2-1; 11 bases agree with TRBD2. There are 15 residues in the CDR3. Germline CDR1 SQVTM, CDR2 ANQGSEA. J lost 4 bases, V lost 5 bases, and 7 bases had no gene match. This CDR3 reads CSVPGLAGLYNEQFF. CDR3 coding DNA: TGCAGCGTTCCCGGACTAGCGGGTCTATACAATGAGCAGTTCTTC.

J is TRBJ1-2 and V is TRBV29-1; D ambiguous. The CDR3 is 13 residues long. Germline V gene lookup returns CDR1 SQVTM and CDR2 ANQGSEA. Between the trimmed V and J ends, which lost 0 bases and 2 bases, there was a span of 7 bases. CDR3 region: CSVEDLVNYGYTF. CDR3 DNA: TGCAGCGTTGAAGATCTAGTAAACTATGGCTACACCTTC.

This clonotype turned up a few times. The CDR3 sequence is CSVLIGTSYNEQFF. The CDR3 DNA reads TGCAGCGTTCTGATCGGGACCTCCTACAATGAGCAGTTCTTC. The rearrangement links TRBV29-1 to TRBJ2-1; D may match TRBD1 or TRBD2 (5 bases each). V lost 5 bases and J 0 bases, leaving 11 bases between the germline ends. This CDR3 spans 14 amino acids. The germline gives CDR1 SQVTM, CDR2 ANQGSEA.

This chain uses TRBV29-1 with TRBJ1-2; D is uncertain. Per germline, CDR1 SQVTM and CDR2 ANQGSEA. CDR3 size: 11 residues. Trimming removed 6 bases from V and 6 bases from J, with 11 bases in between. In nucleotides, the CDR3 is TGCAGCGTCCTACGGGCCGATGGCTACACCTTC. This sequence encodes CSVLRADGYTF.

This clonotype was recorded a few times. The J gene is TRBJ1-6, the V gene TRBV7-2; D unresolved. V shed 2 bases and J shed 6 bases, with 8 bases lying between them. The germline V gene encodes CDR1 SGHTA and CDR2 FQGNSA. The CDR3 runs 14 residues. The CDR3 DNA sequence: TGTGCCAGCAGCTTATGGTCCGGTAATTCACCCCTCCACTTT. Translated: CASSLWSGNSPLHF.